The clone carrying this T cell receptor (beta chain) has a count of ten or more. The antigen is undetermined. The CDR3 runs to 11 residues. V shed 3 bases and J shed 5 bases, with 4 bases lying between them. CDR1 is MNHNS, CDR2 SASEGT, per germline. The data were obtained in a study of T cells after yellow fever vaccination. Each CDR3 protein gets one entry after TCRdb re-called the 5' RACE reads with MiXCR. The table lists about 170,000 distinct CDR3 sequences, around 10% of them singletons. Study results and limitations: Few clonotypes appeared in both CD4 and CD8 compartments.

Sequencing used CD8+ T cells sorted from PBMCs, obtained 15 days after the yellow fever booster vaccination. This rearrangement joins TRBV6-1 to TRBJ1-1; no reliable D call. This sequence originates from a man younger than 35 who received the YFV17D yellow fever vaccine. The CDR3 nucleotides are TGTGCCAGCAGTGAGGGAACTGAAGCTTTCTTT. Translation: CASSEGTEAFF.